Here is one T cell receptor beta chain with its context. The sample comes from a study of type 1 regulatory T cells. Overall study context: An in vitro protocol generated T-allo10, a Tr1-enriched, alloantigen-specific CD4 T cell product.

The CDR3 runs to 15 residues. With 6 bases clipped from V and 3 bases from J, the junction kept 10 bases outside the gene matches. Germline lookup yields CDR1 DFQATT and CDR2 SNEGSKA (reference sequence). One entry per CDR3 protein, called by TCRdb with MiXCR from the reads. The sample carries 80,000 to 100,000 distinct CDR3 sequences, 30% to 35% recorded once. The specimen was CD4+ T cells, either the whole sample or a sorted fraction (not recorded which). The TCR originated in a human donor in good health. This chain uses TRBV20-1 with TRBJ2-3; 9 bases match TRBD2. CDR3 loop: CSAAVAGEGTDTQYF. Here the CDR3 DNA reads TGCAGTGCCGCAGTAGCGGGAGAGGGGACAGATACGCAGTATTTT.